The 24 T cell receptor beta chains below were found in one sample sequenced in a study of radiotherapy plus CTLA-4 blockade in lung cancer. Libraries were prepared by immunoSEQ multiplex PCR; TCRdb keeps only in-frame clonotypes and omits some of them. This sample carries around 95,000 clones, roughly 80% of them seen once, and the ten largest clones take 0.65% to 0.9%. This sample comprised peripheral blood, obtained from a patient treated with radiotherapy plus ipilimumab. The source is a human donor with non-small cell lung cancer who had stable disease on radiotherapy plus ipilimumab.

V usage is TRBV5-1 and J usage is TRBJ1-2; 9 bases align to TRBD1. The CDR3 is 15 amino acids. J was trimmed by 2 bases and V by 3 bases; bases with no gene match: 5. Germline V gene data show CDR1 as SGHRS and CDR2 as YFSETQ. CDR3 amino acids: CASSSSTGGNYGYTF. The CDR3 coding sequence is TGCGCCAGCAGCTCCTCAACAGGGGGCAACTATGGCTACACCTTC.

This chain joins TRBV5-1 and TRBJ1-1; D might be TRBD1 (5 bases). Trimming left V 0 bases short and J 5 bases short, with 14 bases between. Germline lookup yields CDR1 SGHRS and CDR2 YFSETQ. This CDR3 has 15 amino acids. The CDR3 loop is CASSLGLGAGTEAFF. The CDR3 DNA sequence: TGCGCCAGCAGCTTGGGTTTAGGGGCAGGGACTGAAGCTTTCTTT.

This chain links TRBV19 with TRBJ2-1; 12 bases are shared with TRBD2. Germline V gives CDR1 LNHDA, CDR2 SQIVND (reference sequence). CDR3 length equals 16 residues. V lost 2 bases, J lost 5 bases, and 4 bases stayed unmatched. CDR3 DNA sequence: TGTGCCAGTAGTATAAGGCTAGCGGGAGGGAACAATGAGCAGTTCTTC. Translated: CASSIRLAGGNNEQFF.

The chain employs TRBV6-4 and TRBJ1-5; D is uncertain. Germline CDR1 MRHNA, CDR2 SNTAGT. CDR3 size: 13 residues. The V gene lost 2 bases and the J gene lost 4 bases, with 6 bases spanning the gap. CDR3 protein: CASSDNPNQPQHF. The CDR3 nucleotides read TGTGCCAGCAGTGACAACCCGAATCAGCCCCAGCATTTT.

This clone is a singleton in its sample. The chain is built from TRBV6-1 and TRBJ1-5; possibly TRBD1 for D (5 bases). This CDR3 is 16 amino acids long. V lost 2 bases and J 2 bases, leaving 13 bases between the germline ends. Germline CDR1 is MNHNS and CDR2 is SASEGT. The CDR3 DNA sequence: TGTGCCAGCAGTGAACAGGGCATGAGCGGCAATCAGCCCCAGCATTTT. Translating gives CASSEQGMSGNQPQHF.

This chain uses TRBV5-4 with TRBJ1-1; D is uncertain. Germline CDR1 SGHNT, CDR2 YYREEE (reference sequence). The CDR3 consists of 14 residues. V gave up 1 base and J gave up 3 bases, with 10 bases separating them. CDR3 amino acids: CASSLKGRDTEAFF. CDR3 nucleotides: TGTGCCAGCAGCTTGAAGGGAAGGGACACTGAAGCTTTCTTT. Combining the CDR3 with reference TRBV5-4 and TRBJ1-1 gives the whole variable domain ETGVTQSPTHLIKTRGQQVTLRCSSQSGHNTVSWYQQALGQGPQFIFQYYREEENGRGNFPPRFSGLQFPNYSSELNVNALELDDSALYLCASSLKGRDTEAFFGQGTRLTVV.

The chain links TRBV18 to TRBJ2-7; 8 bases agree with TRBD2. Trimming took 3 bases from V and 5 from J; bases not matched to a gene: 12. The CDR3 consists of 16 residues. Germline-derived CDR1 and CDR2 are KGHSH and LQKENI. The CDR3 here is CASSPQGAGATNEQYF. CDR3 coding DNA: TGTGCCAGCTCACCCCAAGGAGCGGGGGCTACCAACGAGCAGTACTTC.

This clone was observed a handful of times. The CDR3 reads CAGSGTLNSYEQYF. The CDR3 bases are TGTGCCGGGTCCGGGACGCTTAACTCCTACGAGCAGTACTTC. The chain uses TRBV28 and TRBJ2-7; the D gene could be TRBD1 or TRBD2 (5 bases each). The germline V and J ends were trimmed by 11 bases and 0 bases, with 17 bases remaining between them. Germline assignment: CDR1 MDHEN and CDR2 SYDVKM. The CDR3 is 14 amino acids.

This chain joins TRBV7-8 and TRBJ2-7, with D hard to call. The length of the CDR3 is 11 residues. V shed 1 base and J shed 9 bases, with 7 bases lying between them. The germline V gene encodes CDR1 SGHVS and CDR2 FQNEAQ. The CDR3 protein is CASSLGERQYF. The CDR3 DNA reads TGTGCCAGCAGCTTAGGGGAAAGGCAGTACTTC.

The V gene is TRBV28, the J gene TRBJ2-3; 8 bases line up with TRBD2. The germline gives CDR1 MDHEN, CDR2 SYDVKM. V gave up 5 bases and J gave up 4 bases; unmatched junction bases: 11. This CDR3 has 16 residues. For the CDR3, the DNA is TGTGCCAGCAGTCGCAGTGGCCGGGAGGGCCCAGATACGCAGTATTTT. Translation gives CASSRSGREGPDTQYF.

This rearrangement joins TRBV11-2 to TRBJ1-3; D gene ambiguous. This CDR3 has 13 residues. Trimming removed 0 bases from V and 5 bases from J, with 5 bases in between. The germline V gene has CDR1 SGHAT and CDR2 FQNNGV. CDR3 bases: TGTGCCAGCAGCTTAGAGACCAGAAACACCATATATTTT. Translated, it gives CASSLETRNTIYF.

The chain employs TRBV7-8 and TRBJ2-1, with 10 bases identical to TRBD2. The CDR3 length is 16 residues. The V gene's germline CDR1 is SGHVS and CDR2 FQNEAQ. Trimming cost V 0 bases and J 9 bases; bases outside gene matches: 8. CDR3 in DNA: TGTGCCAGCAGCTTAGCGTTAGCGGGGGGCGCTGCTGAGCAGTTCTTC. As protein: CASSLALAGGAAEQFF.

This chain joins TRBV9 and TRBJ2-7; the D gene is possibly TRBD2 (6 bases). V was cut by 0 bases and J by 3 bases, with 16 bases left in between. Germline CDR1 and CDR2: SGDLS and YYNGEE. The CDR3 runs 16 residues. In DNA, the CDR3 is TGTGCCAGCAGCGTAGCAGCAGCGGGTGCAAACTACGAGCAGTACTTC. It is translated as CASSVAAAGANYEQYF.

V is TRBV5-1 and J is TRBJ2-7; D may be TRBD1 (6 bases). Trimming pared 0 bases from V and 1 base from J, leaving 14 bases between. CDR3 size: 16 residues. Germline V lookup: CDR1 SGHRS, CDR2 YFSETQ. CDR3 nucleotides: TGCGCCAGCAGCTTGGGGGCCGGACAGTCTTCCTACGAGCAGTACTTC. Amino acid sequence: CASSLGAGQSSYEQYF. Looking up the rest from reference TRBV5-1 and TRBJ2-7 gives the full variable domain: KAGVTQTPRYLIKTRGQQVTLSCSPISGHRSVSWYQQTPGQGLQFLFEYFSETQRNKGNFPGRFSGRQFSNSRSEMNVSTLELGDSALYLCASSLGAGQSSYEQYFGPGTRLTVT.

This clone was counted between two and nine times. This sequence joins TRBV5-4 and TRBJ1-2; D is perhaps TRBD1 (6 bases). The CDR3 totals 14 residues. Trimming shortened V by 3 bases and J by 8 bases, and 17 bases separated the two germline ends. The germline V gene encodes CDR1 SGHNT and CDR2 YYREEE (reference sequence). CDR3 in DNA: TGTGCCAGCAGCTCCCGCACAGGGTCGGGCGGCTACACCTTC. Its protein product is CASSSRTGSGGYTF.

This chain connects TRBV19 to TRBJ2-3; no clear D gene. This CDR3 comprises 15 residues. Per germline, CDR1 LNHDA and CDR2 SQIVND (reference sequence). The V gene lost 6 bases and the J gene lost 1 base, with 14 bases spanning the gap. The CDR3 DNA sequence: TGTGCCAGTAGCGCGAAGAGAATCGGCACAGATACGCAGTATTTT. Translating it yields CASSAKRIGTDTQYF.

V usage is TRBV28 and J usage is TRBJ2-5, with 14 bases aligning to TRBD2. The CDR3 is 19 residues long. Germline V lookup: CDR1 MDHEN, CDR2 SYDVKM. Trimming at V came to 6 bases and at J to 5 bases, leaving 17 bases not matched to a gene. The CDR3 DNA is TGTGCCAGCAGCCACTCCCTCGGGACTAGCGGGAGATTGGTGGAGACCCAGTACTTC. Translated: CASSHSLGTSGRLVETQYF.

The V call is TRBV12-5, the J call TRBJ2-2; D is ambiguous. CDR3 length: 15 residues. Trimming pared 7 bases from V and 1 base from J, leaving 13 bases between. CDR1 and CDR2 from the germline V gene are LGHNT and FRNRAP. The CDR3 DNA reads TGTGCTAGTGCCGATGGTTTTTGGAACACCGGGGAGCTGTTTTTT. Translation gives CASADGFWNTGELFF. Full variable domain (remainder filled in from reference TRBV12-5 and TRBJ2-2): DARVTQTPRHKVTEMGQEVTMRCQPILGHNTVFWYRQTMMQGLELLAYFRNRAPLDDSGMPKDRFSAEMPDATLATLKIQPSEPRDSAVYFCASADGFWNTGELFFGEGSRLTVL.

V gene TRBV6-6 combines with J gene TRBJ1-1; no clear D. Trimming removed 0 bases at V and 7 bases at J, with 12 bases between. CDR1 is MNHNY and CDR2 is SVGAGI in the germline V gene (reference sequence). The CDR3 spans 14 residues. The CDR3 sequence is CASSYSEVLNEAFF. CDR3 DNA sequence: TGTGCCAGCAGTTACTCCGAGGTCCTGAATGAAGCTTTCTTT.

This sequence joins TRBV6-1 and TRBJ1-5; 8 positions match TRBD1. CDR3 size: 12 residues. V shed 7 bases, J shed 5 bases, and the junction held 1 base outside the gene matches. Germline V gene data show CDR1 as MNHNS and CDR2 as SASEGT. The CDR3 is CASKTGDQPQHF. CDR3 nucleotides: TGTGCCAGCAAGACAGGGGATCAGCCCCAGCATTTT.

CDR3 amino acids: CASRLRDRGLLFSNQPQHF. Written as DNA, the CDR3 is TGTGCCAGCAGACTCCGGGACAGGGGTCTATTATTCAGCAATCAGCCCCAGCATTTT. The chain has TRBV28 and TRBJ1-5, with TRBD1 matching 10 bases. Germline V gives CDR1 MDHEN, CDR2 SYDVKM. The CDR3 length is 19 residues. V shed 6 bases and J 1 base; nucleotides not matched to a gene: 15.

The chain couples TRBV19 to TRBJ1-1; 11 positions agree with TRBD1. CDR1 and CDR2 (germline): LNHDA, SQIVND (reference sequence). CDR3 length equals 16 residues. V shed 5 bases, J shed 4 bases, and the junction held 9 bases outside the gene matches. The CDR3 DNA reads as TGTGCCAGTAGTCCCGGACAGGGGGCCTTGCTCACTGAAGCTTTCTTT. Translation: CASSPGQGALLTEAFF. The entire variable domain, with the rest obtained from reference TRBV19 and TRBJ1-1, is as follows: DGGITQSPKYLFRKEGQNVTLSCEQNLNHDAMYWYRQDPGQGLRLIYYSQIVNDFQKGDIAEGYSVSREKKESFPLTVTSAQKNPTAFYLCASSPGQGALLTEAFFGQGTRLTVV.

V and J are TRBV29-1 and TRBJ2-7; D gene unclear. The CDR3 totals 13 residues. Trimming cost V 4 bases and J 3 bases, with 13 bases left between them. Germline V gene data show CDR1 as SQVTM and CDR2 as ANQGSEA. The CDR3 nucleotides are TGCAGCGTTGCCTCGAACAGAATCTACGAGCAGTACTTC. Its translation is CSVASNRIYEQYF.

This clone was counted between two and nine times. The chain is built from TRBV7-9 and TRBJ1-1, with D uncertain. This CDR3 is built from 14 residues. The V gene's germline CDR1 is SEHNR and CDR2 FQNEAQ (reference sequence). V was trimmed by 3 bases and J by 0 bases, leaving 8 bases between them. The DNA of the CDR3 is TGTGCCAGCAGCTTGGCAGGTATGAACACTGAAGCTTTCTTT. This translates into CASSLAGMNTEAFF.